This T cell receptor beta chain is from a study of shared clonotypes between healthy human individuals. Background on the study: Three plates each covered CD4 naive and memory; CD8 naive two, CD8 memory one.

The CDR3 consists of 15 residues. Trimming cost V 3 bases and J 0 bases, with 9 bases left between them. Germline V CDR1 and CDR2: MDHEN, SYDVKM. Healthy and HIV-negative, the adult donors had no recent acute infections or vaccinations. Original processing notes: Sequence data from immunoSEQ were junction-only and lacked quality scores; consequently, filtering differed. Only in-frame clones appear in the TCRdb table, and some are missing; sequencing was by immunoSEQ multiplex PCR. The V and J calls and clone size are taken from that table; D and trimming were inferred from the DNA. This sample has fewer than 350,000 clones, with roughly 91% found just once.

This receptor was identified in a man younger than 35 in good health. The V and J genes are TRBV28 and TRBJ1-5; no clear D. Sequenced material: memory CD8+ T cells sorted from blood. The subset here: CD45RO+ cells pooled with CCR7-negative TemRA cells. For the CDR3, the DNA is TGTGCCAGCAGTTTTTTAGTATCTAGCAATCAGCCCCAGCATTTT. This encodes CASSFLVSSNQPQHF.